A single sample is the source of the 15 T cell receptor beta chains below, sequenced in a study of T cells in tuberculosis. Libraries were prepared by immunoSEQ multiplex PCR; TCRdb keeps only in-frame clonotypes and omits some of them. The repertoire holds tens of thousands of clones, with approximately 85% as singletons. As for time point: new active TB diagnosis, blood taken before or within 7 days of starting treatment. The specimen comprised PBMCs, sampled at tuberculosis diagnosis. The receptors originated from an adult with tuberculosis.

The CDR3 spells CASSTNGQGNEQYF. CDR3 bases: TGCGCCAGCAGCACCAACGGGCAGGGGAACGAGCAGTACTTC. The chain links TRBV5-1 to TRBJ2-7, with D perhaps matching TRBD1 (6 bases). Germline-derived CDR1 and CDR2 are SGHRS and YFSETQ. The CDR3 runs 14 residues. Trimming pared 4 bases from V and 5 bases from J, leaving 16 bases between.

The count of this clone is one. V is TRBV23-1 and J is TRBJ1-1; 7 bases are shared with TRBD1. TRBV23-1 is filed as an ORF, its function uncertain. The CDR3 is 16 residues long. The V and J ends lost 2 bases and 0 bases, in that order; junction bases with no gene match: 6. The CDR3 region has the DNA TGCGCCAGCAGTCAAGTGGCAGGGGGGTTGAACACTGAAGCTTTCTTT. Protein product: CASSQVAGGLNTEAFF.

V is TRBV19 and J is TRBJ2-4, with D perhaps TRBD1 (5 bases). The V gene's germline CDR1 is LNHDA and CDR2 SQIVND (reference sequence). CDR3 length equals 17 residues. V dropped 8 bases and J dropped 1 base, with 21 bases sitting between them. In nucleotides, the CDR3 is TGTGCCAGTCCCATTCGCCATCCAGGGCTGGCCAAAAACATTCAGTACTTC. Translating gives CASPIRHPGLAKNIQYF. Combining the CDR3 with reference TRBV19 and TRBJ2-4 gives the whole variable domain DGGITQSPKYLFRKEGQNVTLSCEQNLNHDAMYWYRQDPGQGLRLIYYSQIVNDFQKGDIAEGYSVSREKKESFPLTVTSAQKNPTAFYLCASPIRHPGLAKNIQYFGAGTRLSVL.

This chain connects TRBV30 to TRBJ2-3; 7 bases fit TRBD1. V lost 5 bases to trimming and J lost 0 bases; unmatched junction nucleotides: 5. CDR1 is GTSNPN and CDR2 is SVGIG in the germline V gene (reference sequence). The CDR3 has 14 residues. Written as DNA, the CDR3 is TGTGCCTGGTCACAGGGGAGAAGCACAGATACGCAGTATTTT. Encoded protein: CAWSQGRSTDTQYF. The whole variable domain, filled in from reference TRBV30 and TRBJ2-3, reads SQTIHQWPATLVQPVGSPLSLECTVEGTSNPNLYWYRQAAGRGLQLLFYSVGIGQISSEVPQNLSASRPQDRQFILSSKKLLLSDSGFYLCAWSQGRSTDTQYFGPGTRLTVL.

This chain joins TRBV9 and TRBJ2-7, with 12 positions matching TRBD2. CDR1 and CDR2 (germline): SGDLS, YYNGEE. This CDR3 region has 16 residues. J gave up 5 bases and V 0 bases, and 6 bases lay outside the gene matches. The CDR3 loop reads CASSVATSGRFHEQYF. The DNA for the CDR3 is TGTGCCAGCAGCGTAGCAACTAGCGGGAGGTTCCACGAGCAGTACTTC.

This chain joins TRBV5-8 and TRBJ1-5; 7 bases match TRBD1. CDR3 length: 16 amino acids. Germline values: CDR1 SGHTS, CDR2 YDEGEE. V lost 4 bases to trimming and J lost 5 bases; unmatched junction nucleotides: 12. The CDR3 region has the DNA TGTGCCAGCAGCCCGAGGGGGCAGGGGCGGGATCAGCCCCAGCATTTT. Translation gives CASSPRGQGRDQPQHF.

This clone was observed once. This chain joins TRBV6-1 and TRBJ2-6; D perhaps matches TRBD1 (6 bases). CDR3 length equals 14 residues. In germline, CDR1 is MNHNS, CDR2 SASEGT. The V and J ends lost 6 bases and 1 base respectively, with 7 bases between them. The CDR3 coding sequence is TGTGCCAGCAGCGGGACATCTGGGGCCAACGTCCTGACTTTC. It translates to CASSGTSGANVLTF.

The chain recombines TRBV5-5 with TRBJ2-7; D may be TRBD1 (6 bases). The germline V gene has CDR1 SGHKS and CDR2 YYEKEE (reference sequence). This CDR3 spans 15 amino acids. Trimming pared 0 bases from V and 1 base from J, leaving 11 bases between. As DNA, the CDR3 is TGTGCCAGCAGCTTGGGGGGGCTGGGATCCTACGAGCAGTACTTC. Amino acids: CASSLGGLGSYEQYF.

The chain employs TRBV7-8 and TRBJ2-7, with 10 nucleotides matching TRBD1. Trimming at V came to 6 bases and at J to 5 bases, leaving 13 bases not matched to a gene. The V gene's germline CDR1 is SGHVS and CDR2 FQNEAQ. The CDR3 totals 16 residues. The CDR3: CASRHPRTGGFHEQYF. DNA of the CDR3: TGTGCCAGCAGACATCCTCGGACAGGGGGTTTCCACGAGCAGTACTTC.

V usage is TRBV25-1 and J usage is TRBJ2-3, with 7 bases lining up with TRBD1. Trimming took 8 bases from V and 3 from J; bases not matched to a gene: 5. From germline, CDR1 is MGHDK and CDR2 SYGVNS. The CDR3 consists of 13 residues. CDR3 amino acids: CASRGTATDTQYF. DNA for the CDR3: TGTGCCAGCCGAGGGACAGCAACAGATACGCAGTATTTT.

The chain couples TRBV9 to TRBJ2-7; a possible D gene is TRBD2 (6 bases). Germline V gene lookup returns CDR1 SGDLS and CDR2 YYNGEE. This CDR3 spans 16 amino acids. The V and J ends lost 0 bases and 3 bases respectively, with 16 bases between them. The CDR3 reads CASSVVPGAAGYEQYF. DNA for the CDR3: TGTGCCAGCAGCGTAGTTCCGGGAGCGGCAGGCTACGAGCAGTACTTC. The full variable domain, completed using reference TRBV9 and TRBJ2-7, is DSGVTQTPKHLITATGQRVTLRCSPRSGDLSVYWYQQSLDQGLQFLIQYYNGEERAKGNILERFSAQQFPDLHSELNLSSLELGDSALYFCASSVVPGAAGYEQYFGPGTRLTVT.

The chain joins TRBV21-1 to TRBJ2-7; the table calls TRBD2, which could not be checked here. TRBV21-1 is designated a pseudogene. There are 16 residues in the CDR3. CDR3 in amino acids: CASSKADRLAINEQYF. CDR3 coding DNA: TGTGCCAGCAGCAAAGCGGATAGGCTAGCGATAAACGAGCAGTACTTC.

This clone was seen a single time. The chain carries TRBV5-5 and TRBJ1-3; no clear D gene. The germline gives CDR1 SGHKS, CDR2 YYEKEE (reference sequence). The CDR3 is 17 amino acids. V was shortened by 2 bases and J by 0 bases, with 15 bases between the two germline ends. CDR3 bases: TGTGCCAGCAGCTTTAATCTGGGCCCAAGCTCTGGAAACACCATATATTTT. It codes for CASSFNLGPSSGNTIYF. The full variable domain, completed using reference TRBV5-5 and TRBJ1-3, is DAGVTQSPTHLIKTRGQQVTLRCSPISGHKSVSWYQQVLGQGPQFIFQYYEKEERGRGNFPDRFSARQFPNYSSELNVNALLLGDSALYLCASSFNLGPSSGNTIYFGEGSWLTVV.

V usage is TRBV29-1 and J usage is TRBJ2-5, with D maybe TRBD1 (6 bases). Trimming pared 8 bases from V and 5 bases from J, leaving 15 bases between. The germline CDR1 and CDR2 sequences are SQVTM and ANQGSEA. CDR3 length equals 12 residues. This CDR3 is CSITRGRETQYF. The CDR3 coding sequence is TGCAGCATTACCAGGGGAAGGGAGACCCAGTACTTC.

The rearrangement links TRBV29-1 to TRBJ2-7; D is undetermined. With 4 bases removed from V and 3 bases from J, the gap between germline ends came to 7 bases. Germline V gene lookup returns CDR1 SQVTM and CDR2 ANQGSEA. The CDR3 is made up of 11 amino acids. CDR3 in amino acids: CSVGVNYEQYF. The CDR3 bases are TGCAGCGTTGGCGTAAACTACGAGCAGTACTTC.